This TCR beta chain comes out of a study of a mutant IDH1 vaccine in newly diagnosed glioma (dated by TCRdb to about 2021). For context, the study as a whole: Vaccination started 4-6 weeks after radiotherapy alone, or was given together with temozolomide cycles in the groups whose treatment included chemotherapy. Of the approximately 30 treated patients, roughly 62% were male and around 40% were female, and the mean age was about 40 years. For exploratory analyses, about two dozen treated patients had longitudinal TCRB deep sequencing done wherever samples were available. The week-35 safety follow-up took place at visit V12, and the week-47 end of study took place at visit V13. Peripheral blood samples were drawn at six visits, namely V03 (baseline), V05, V07, V10, V12 and V13. Before enrollment, most patients had been given radiochemotherapy with temozolomide as standard therapy, while the rest had received either radiotherapy alone or temozolomide alone.

CDR1 is given as SEHNR and CDR2 as FQNEAQ, both from the germline V gene (reference sequence). The junction carries 13 bases between V and J, which are trimmed by 5 bases and 3 bases respectively. Spanning cysteine to phenylalanine, the CDR3 consists of 14 amino acids. Of the read, only the CDR3 DNA is kept; its 42 bases are in frame from base 1. Libraries were constructed by the immunoSEQ multiplex PCR assay. Rearranged TCR beta chain sequences were amplified with the hsTCRB Kit following the manufacturer's protocol. TCRB libraries were sequenced on an Illumina MiSeq. As for the original processing: The proprietary platform of the kit vendor was used for demultiplexing, trimming and gene mapping. TCRdb obtained this table from immuneACCESS and retained in-frame rearrangements with V and J assigned. These tables miss some clones; where compared with another copy, unresolved V genes account for less than half of the shortfall, and the remainder is unexplained. The D gene and trimming were derived from the DNA, and the V and J assignments and clone size from that table. The sample profile shows roughly 51,000 clones; around 85% of them were found once. The ten largest clones take up around 4.7% of the sample.

To note about this clone: Its antigen is still unknown. No much larger clone is present one base from it, and per-base qualities are unavailable.

The full study reports these points: Immune responses induced by the vaccine were seen in roughly 92% of patients across multiple MHC alleles. PBMC samples for TCRB deep sequencing were selected based on availability. No apparent relationship was observed between pseudoprogression and alterations in the top peripheral T cell clonotypes detected by TCRB sequencing. The authors noted that analyses of patient blood samples could not be reproduced because of sample limitations.

The time point label corresponds to: week 47, end of study. Each vaccine dose was 300 ug of a 20-mer mutant IDH1 peptide in Montanide, given subcutaneously with topical imiquimod. Across visits V03 through V10, patients got a total of eight vaccinations, given in weeks 1, 3, 5, 7, 11, 15, 19 and 23. The donors had newly diagnosed IDH1-mutant astrocytomas of WHO grade 3 or 4 that showed loss of nuclear ATRX. The samples were drawn from NOA16, a multicentre, single-arm, open-label phase I trial in Germany that tested a mutant IDH1 peptide vaccine in humans for the first time. Genomic DNA for TCRB sequencing was isolated from EDTA blood with the DNeasy Blood and Tissue Kit.

The chain links TRBV7-9 with TRBJ1-1, with the identity of the D gene unclear. The receptor comes from a woman between 25 and 40 years old with glioma. Some clones in this sample may be carry-over from other donors' samples. This material consisted of PBMCs, taken from a glioma patient whose treatment included an IDH1 peptide vaccine. The DNA is as follows: TGTGCCAGCAGCCGCGGGGTCCAGTACACTGAAGCTTTCTTT. This translates into CASSRGVQYTEAFF.